Sequencing of this T cell receptor (beta chain) was carried out in a study of graft-versus-host responses after intestinal transplantation. Repertoires were generated with immunoSEQ multiplex PCR, while TCRdb's copy carries only in-frame clones and drops some. The sample lists fewer than 100,000 clones, about 83% occurring once. Germline CDR1 and CDR2: LNHDA and SQIVND (reference sequence). The V end was cut by 10 bases, the J end by 5 bases, with 20 bases between. The length of the CDR3 is 14 residues. The TCR originated in a human patient who received an intestinal transplant, so some T cells may come from the graft donor. The chain employs TRBV19 and TRBJ1-2, with a weak D call TRBD1 (6 bases). The sample was PBMCs, taken 255 days after intestinal transplant. In DNA, the CDR3 is TGTGCCACCCAACCCTTGGGGGGCGGGTATGGCTACACCTTC. This translates into CATQPLGGGYGYTF.